The 8 T cell receptor beta chains in this list originate from one sample, sequenced in a study of T cells after yellow fever vaccination. From the 5' RACE reads, TCRdb called clonotypes with MiXCR, one entry per CDR3 protein. The repertoire has about 350,000 distinct CDR3 sequences, under 15% of them found once; the top ten carry roughly 3.1%. Sample: CD4+ T cells sorted from PBMCs, taken 15 days after the yellow fever booster vaccination. The receptors were gathered from a man younger than 30 who received the YFV17D yellow fever vaccine.

The rearrangement links TRBV2 to TRBJ2-7; 8 positions agree with TRBD1. CDR3 length equals 14 residues. CDR1 and CDR2 from the germline V gene are SNHLY and FYNNEI. With 2 bases clipped from V and 0 bases from J, the junction kept 0 bases outside the gene matches. CDR3 sequence reads: CASSEQGASYEQYF. The CDR3 nucleotides are TGTGCCAGCAGTGAACAGGGGGCCTCCTACGAGCAGTACTTC.

This chain connects TRBV7-8 to TRBJ2-7; possibly TRBD1 for D (6 bases). This CDR3 is built from 14 residues. V shed 5 bases and J shed 0 bases, with 11 bases lying between them. CDR1 SGHVS and CDR2 FQNEAQ come from the germline V gene. This chain's CDR3 is CASSRGQHSYEQYF. CDR3 in DNA: TGTGCCAGCAGCCGAGGACAGCACTCCTACGAGCAGTACTTC.

V usage is TRBV7-2 and J usage is TRBJ1-1; tentatively, D is TRBD1 (5 bases). In germline, CDR1 is SGHTA, CDR2 FQGNSA. The CDR3 contains 13 residues. V shed 3 bases and J shed 11 bases, with 16 bases lying between them. CDR3 coding DNA: TGTGCCAGCAGCTTTGGGGGAAGAGACGGGGCTTTCTTT. Protein sequence: CASSFGGRDGAFF. Full variable domain (outside the CDR3, taken from reference TRBV7-2 and TRBJ1-1): GAGVSQSPSNKVTEKGKDVELRCDPISGHTALYWYRQSLGQGLEFLIYFQGNSAPDKSGLPSDRFSAERTGGSVSTLTIQRTQQEDSAVYLCASSFGGRDGAFFGQGTRLTVV.

A few counts support this clonotype. This chain links TRBV5-6 with TRBJ1-4; 10 positions agree with TRBD1. Looked up from germline, CDR1 is SGHDT and CDR2 is YYEEEE. This CDR3 spans 18 amino acids. V lost 4 bases, J lost 3 bases, and 12 bases stayed unmatched. The CDR3 spells CASSGIGTGERANEKLFF. DNA for the CDR3: TGTGCCAGCAGCGGGATAGGGACAGGGGAACGAGCTAATGAAAAACTGTTTTTT.

V is TRBV29-1 and J is TRBJ2-3; D may be TRBD1 or TRBD2 (5 bases each). The CDR3 contains 13 residues. The V gene lost 7 bases and the J gene lost 4 bases, with 15 bases spanning the gap. Germline CDR1 is SQVTM and CDR2 is ANQGSEA. DNA of the CDR3: TGCAGCGCCCACCGGGGCGCAGCAGATACGCAGTATTTT. This translates into CSAHRGAADTQYF.

In its sample, this clonotype was seen a few times. This chain joins TRBV20-1 and TRBJ2-5; D perhaps matches TRBD1 (5 bases). Looked up from germline, CDR1 is DFQATT and CDR2 is SNEGSKA (reference sequence). The ends were cut back, 3 bases at V and 5 bases at J, with 13 bases in the middle. The CDR3 is made up of 13 amino acids. CDR3 sequence reads: CSARIDSPETQYF. CDR3 DNA: TGCAGTGCTAGGATCGACAGCCCTGAGACCCAGTACTTC.

This clonotype occurred a few times. V gene TRBV9 combines with J gene TRBJ2-3, with 13 bases lining up with TRBD2. The CDR3 runs to 17 residues. Germline trimming cut 2 bases from V and 3 bases from J; bases unmatched to any gene: 6. The germline gives CDR1 SGDLS, CDR2 YYNGEE. The CDR3 loop is CASSVTSGGAGTDTQYF. For the CDR3, the DNA is TGTGCCAGCAGCGTTACTAGCGGGGGGGCCGGGACAGATACGCAGTATTTT.

The rearrangement joins TRBV7-2 to TRBJ2-5; 13 bases fit TRBD2. V shed 5 bases and J 1 base; nucleotides not matched to a gene: 4. This CDR3 is 16 amino acids long. Germline V gives CDR1 SGHTA, CDR2 FQGNSA. The CDR3, as DNA: TGTGCCAGCAGCGCCCGACTAGCGGGGGGCCAAGAGACCCAGTACTTC. This codes for CASSARLAGGQETQYF. The complete variable domain, with remaining parts taken from reference TRBV7-2 and TRBJ2-5, reads GAGVSQSPSNKVTEKGKDVELRCDPISGHTALYWYRQSLGQGLEFLIYFQGNSAPDKSGLPSDRFSAERTGGSVSTLTIQRTQQEDSAVYLCASSARLAGGQETQYFGPGTRLLVL.